The entry below describes one TCR beta chain. This record comes from a study of shared clonotypes between healthy human individuals. Measured with immunoSEQ multiplex PCR; TCRdb has only the in-frame clones, and not every one. The table includes some 980,000 clones, roughly 72% detected once. The CDR3 is 16 amino acids. Germline CDR1 reads GTSNPN; CDR2 reads SVGIG (reference sequence). Trimming took 0 bases from V and 3 from J, leaving 18 bases between them. This rearrangement joins TRBV30 to TRBJ2-7; D is tentatively TRBD1 or TRBD2 (6 bases each). Sequences were obtained from memory CD4+ T cells sorted from blood. As to subset: CD45RA-negative fraction. The sequence came from a young man in good health. The CDR3 reads CAWSVYWGDNLYEQYF. The DNA of the CDR3 is TGTGCCTGGAGTGTATATTGGGGGGACAACCTCTACGAGCAGTACTTC.